This TCR beta chain was identified in a study of cytomegalovirus exposure and HLA in healthy donors. The overall study: Early released data comprised around 80 million unique TCRs from HLA-typed donors.

Trimming took 1 base from V and 3 from J, leaving 13 bases between them. This CDR3 comprises 15 residues. CDR1 and CDR2 (germline): SGHTA, FQGNSA. 60 Vbeta and 13 Jbeta primers were used in PCR. TCRdb keeps only in-frame clones here, not all; method: immunoSEQ multiplex PCR. Its clone listing holds roughly 100,000 clones. Healthy individuals who donated bone marrow served as the donors. Sequencing was carried out using PBMCs. This clonotype was obtained from a man aged 50 to 60 in good health and CMV-seronegative. V gene TRBV7-2 combines with J gene TRBJ2-7; possibly TRBD1 for D (6 bases). The CDR3 here is CASSLDTGHSYEQYF. In nucleotides, the CDR3 is TGTGCCAGCAGCTTAGACACGGGACATAGCTACGAGCAGTACTTC.